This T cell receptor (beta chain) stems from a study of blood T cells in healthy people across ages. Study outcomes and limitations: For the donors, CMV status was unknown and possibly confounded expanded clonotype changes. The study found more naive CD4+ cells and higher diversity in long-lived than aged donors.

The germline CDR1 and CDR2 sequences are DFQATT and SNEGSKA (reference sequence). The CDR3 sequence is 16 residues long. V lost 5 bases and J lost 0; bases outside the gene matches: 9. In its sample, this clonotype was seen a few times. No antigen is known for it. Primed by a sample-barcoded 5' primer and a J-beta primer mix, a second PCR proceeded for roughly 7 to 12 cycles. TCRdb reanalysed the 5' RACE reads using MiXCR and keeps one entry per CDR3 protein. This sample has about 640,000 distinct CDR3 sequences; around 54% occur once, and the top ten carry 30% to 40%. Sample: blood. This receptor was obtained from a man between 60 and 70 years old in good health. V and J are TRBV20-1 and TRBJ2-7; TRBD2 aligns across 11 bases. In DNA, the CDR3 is TGCAGTGCTCACGTTCCTAGCGGGGGGCCCTCCTACGAGCAGTACTTC. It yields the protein CSAHVPSGGPSYEQYF.